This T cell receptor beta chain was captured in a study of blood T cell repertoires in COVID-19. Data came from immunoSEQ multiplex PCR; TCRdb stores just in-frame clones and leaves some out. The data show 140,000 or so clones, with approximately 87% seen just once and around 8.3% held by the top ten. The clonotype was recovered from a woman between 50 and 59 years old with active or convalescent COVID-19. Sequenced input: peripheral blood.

CDR3 residues: CASSQAVLAKNIQYF. CDR3 coding DNA: TGCGCCAGCAGCCAAGCTGTACTAGCCAAAAACATTCAGTACTTC. J is TRBJ2-4 and V is TRBV4-3; D call uncertain. The germline V gene encodes CDR1 LGHNA and CDR2 YSLEER. V lost 1 base and J lost 0, with 7 bases in between. This CDR3 contains 15 residues.